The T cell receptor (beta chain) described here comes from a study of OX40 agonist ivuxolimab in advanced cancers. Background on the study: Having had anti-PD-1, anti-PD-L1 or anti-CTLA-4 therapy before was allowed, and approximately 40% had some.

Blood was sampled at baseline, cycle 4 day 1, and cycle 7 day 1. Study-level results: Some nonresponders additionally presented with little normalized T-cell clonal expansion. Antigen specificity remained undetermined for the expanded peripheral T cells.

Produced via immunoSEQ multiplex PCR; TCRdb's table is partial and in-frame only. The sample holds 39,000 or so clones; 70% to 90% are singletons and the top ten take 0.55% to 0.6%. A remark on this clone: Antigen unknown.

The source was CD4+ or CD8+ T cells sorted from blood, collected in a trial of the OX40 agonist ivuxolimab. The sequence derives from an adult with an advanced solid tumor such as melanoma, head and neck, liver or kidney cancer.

DNA for the CDR3: TGTGCCAGCAGCCCGAACAGGGACGGGGGAGAAGAGACCCAGTACTTC. Its protein is CASSPNRDGGEETQYF. The chain employs TRBV7-3 and TRBJ2-5; either TRBD1 or TRBD2 may supply D (6 bases each). V was cut by 5 bases and J by 3 bases, with 19 bases left in between. This CDR3 comprises 16 residues. Germline V gene sequence: CDR1 SGHTA, CDR2 FQGTGA.